The 18 T cell receptor beta chains reported below all come from one sample, sequenced in a study of T cell responses to AZD1222 COVID-19 vaccine. Sequencing was performed with immunoSEQ multiplex PCR; in TCRdb, only in-frame clones are kept and a portion is missing. The data show 110,000 to 150,000 clones, about 86% seen once. The specimen comprised peripheral blood, sampled on day 0 of AZD1222 vaccination. The receptor set was obtained from an adult in good health.

The sample holds one count of this clone. This CDR3 reads CATSDLSGDTDTQYF. The CDR3 region has the DNA TGTGCCACCAGTGATCTTAGCGGAGACACAGATACGCAGTATTTT. The rearrangement joins TRBV24-1 to TRBJ2-3, with D maybe TRBD2 (6 bases). Trimming removed 3 bases from V and 2 bases from J, with 11 bases in between. Germline CDR1 is KGHDR and CDR2 is SFDVKD. CDR3 length equals 15 residues.

This clone has just one count. The chain joins TRBV7-9 to TRBJ1-4, with D perhaps TRBD1 (5 bases). Germline loops: CDR1 SEHNR, CDR2 FQNEAQ (reference sequence). This CDR3 comprises 14 residues. Deletions cut 4 bases from V and 7 bases from J, with 13 bases between. The CDR3 nucleotides are TGTGCCAGCAGCTCTTCAGGGCTGGGTGAAAAACTGTTTTTT. Translating gives CASSSSGLGEKLFF.

V is TRBV2 and J is TRBJ2-5; D is undetermined. The V gene lost 7 bases and the J gene lost 5 bases, with 11 bases spanning the gap. Germline V lookup: CDR1 SNHLY, CDR2 FYNNEI. The CDR3 loop spans 12 amino acids. As DNA, the CDR3 is TGTGCCAGCACAACCTCCGGTGAGACCCAGTACTTC. This gives the protein CASTTSGETQYF.

The chain employs TRBV6-1 and TRBJ1-2, with D maybe TRBD1 (6 bases). The germline V and J ends were trimmed by 2 bases and 8 bases, with 15 bases remaining between them. This CDR3 region has 14 residues. Germline V CDR1 and CDR2: MNHNS, SASEGT. The CDR3 loop reads CASSEWAGGLGYTF. CDR3 bases: TGTGCCAGCAGTGAATGGGCCGGGGGCTTAGGCTACACCTTC.

V usage is TRBV7-7 and J usage is TRBJ2-1; the match to TRBD1 covers 11 bases. The V gene's germline CDR1 is SSHAT and CDR2 FNYEAQ (reference sequence). Trimming removed 4 bases from V and 7 bases from J; junction bases left unmatched: 6. This CDR3 has 15 residues. The CDR3 is CASSSGTGGRNEQFF. The CDR3 DNA sequence: TGTGCCAGCAGCTCAGGGACAGGGGGTCGTAATGAGCAGTTCTTC.

J is TRBJ2-3 and V is TRBV12-3 or TRBV12-4; no firm D call. Trimming cost V 6 bases and J 5 bases, with 9 bases left between them. The CDR3 is made up of 12 amino acids. CDR3 residues: CASSPNGDTQYF. In nucleotides, the CDR3 is TGTGCCAGCAGCCCCAACGGAGATACGCAGTATTTT.

This chain uses TRBV12-3 or TRBV12-4 with TRBJ2-1; the D is unclear. The length of the CDR3 is 11 residues. V was cut by 6 bases and J by 6 bases, with 6 bases left in between. As DNA, the CDR3 is TGTGCCAGCAGCATCCCCAATGAGCAGTTCTTC. Translating gives CASSIPNEQFF.

The chain joins TRBV6-5 to TRBJ2-7; D is undetermined. V gave up 0 bases and J gave up 0 bases, with 9 bases separating them. The germline gives CDR1 MNHEY, CDR2 SVGAGI. The CDR3 is 15 residues long. CDR3 amino acids: CASSYSFGNSYEQYF. CDR3 bases: TGTGCCAGCAGTTACTCGTTTGGTAACTCCTACGAGCAGTACTTC.

The rearrangement joins TRBV2 to TRBJ1-2; no clear D gene. Trimming shortened V by 8 bases and J by 3 bases, and 16 bases separated the two germline ends. Germline V gene data show CDR1 as SNHLY and CDR2 as FYNNEI. The CDR3 spans 14 residues. The DNA for the CDR3 is TGTGCCAGCGGGGTGGGGTTTGAGGACTATGGCTACACCTTC. This translates into CASGVGFEDYGYTF.

The chain joins TRBV6-2 or TRBV6-3 to TRBJ2-1; no clear D. Germline-derived CDR1 and CDR2 are MNHEY and SVGEGT. The CDR3 is 13 amino acids. Trimming took 4 bases from V and 7 from J, leaving 11 bases between them. CDR3 amino acids: CASSSRILNEQFF. The CDR3 DNA is TGTGCCAGCAGTTCCCGTATTTTAAATGAGCAGTTCTTC.

The chain carries TRBV13 and TRBJ2-1; the match to TRBD2 covers 11 bases. This CDR3 comprises 19 residues. CDR1 is PRHDT and CDR2 is FYEKMQ in the germline V gene (reference sequence). The V and J ends lost 0 bases and 6 bases, in that order; junction bases with no gene match: 13. CDR3 coding DNA: TGTGCCAGCAGCTTAGGCATGGTGACTAGCGGGAACCCGGCCAATGAGCAGTTCTTC. Protein product: CASSLGMVTSGNPANEQFF.

The chain carries TRBV18 and TRBJ1-5, with 9 bases lining up with TRBD1. V lost 3 bases and J lost 11; bases outside the gene matches: 8. This CDR3 has 14 amino acids. The germline V gene encodes CDR1 KGHSH and CDR2 LQKENI. The CDR3, as DNA: TGTGCCAGCTCACCGGAGACAGGGGGAGCAGCCCAGCATTTT. Translation gives CASSPETGGAAQHF.

The genes are TRBV24-1 and TRBJ2-2; the match to TRBD2 covers 13 bases. V shed 4 bases and J 7 bases; nucleotides not matched to a gene: 8. Per the germline V gene, CDR1 is KGHDR and CDR2 is SFDVKD. The CDR3 loop spans 17 amino acids. CDR3 bases: TGTGCCACCAGTGACTCCGGACTAGCGGGAGCGGGCGGGGAGCTGTTTTTT. Amino acid sequence: CATSDSGLAGAGGELFF.

V gene TRBV3-1 (or the pseudogene TRBV3-2) combines with J gene TRBJ1-2, with 8 bases fitting TRBD1. This CDR3 contains 15 residues. The J segment lost 5 bases and the V segment lost 0 bases, leaving 5 bases of the junction unmatched. The V gene's germline CDR1 is LGHDT and CDR2 YNNKEL (reference sequence). DNA of the CDR3: TGTGCCAGCAGCCAAGATCCTCGGACAGGGTATGGCTACACCTTC. Translation: CASSQDPRTGYGYTF.

The chain has TRBV5-1 and TRBJ2-1; D ambiguous. The CDR3 is 15 amino acids. Germline-derived CDR1 and CDR2 are SGHRS and YFSETQ. Deletions cut 0 bases from V and 2 bases from J, with 9 bases between. The CDR3 loop is CASSLGSAAYNEQFF. In DNA form, the CDR3 reads TGCGCCAGCAGCTTGGGTAGTGCGGCCTACAATGAGCAGTTCTTC. The full variable domain, its missing parts supplied by reference TRBV5-1 and TRBJ2-1, is KAGVTQTPRYLIKTRGQQVTLSCSPISGHRSVSWYQQTPGQGLQFLFEYFSETQRNKGNFPGRFSGRQFSNSRSEMNVSTLELGDSALYLCASSLGSAAYNEQFFGPGTRLTVL.

The chain joins TRBV19 to TRBJ1-2; 7 bases are a match to TRBD1. Germline loops: CDR1 LNHDA, CDR2 SQIVND (reference sequence). This CDR3 region has 15 residues. The V segment lost 9 bases and the J segment 0 bases; nucleotides outside the gene matches: 10. CDR3 sequence: CASGRGTEANYGYTF. The CDR3 DNA follows: TGTGCCAGCGGGAGGGGGACAGAGGCTAACTATGGCTACACCTTC. Full variable domain (missing parts from reference TRBV19 and TRBJ1-2): DGGITQSPKYLFRKEGQNVTLSCEQNLNHDAMYWYRQDPGQGLRLIYYSQIVNDFQKGDIAEGYSVSREKKESFPLTVTSAQKNPTAFYLCASGRGTEANYGYTFGSGTRLTVV.

V usage is TRBV4-3 and J usage is TRBJ1-2; tentative D call: TRBD1 (5 bases). Germline V CDR1 and CDR2: LGHNA, YSLEER. Trimming took 0 bases from V and 4 from J, leaving 12 bases between them. CDR3 length: 15 residues. This CDR3 is CASSQDSPGRYGYTF. CDR3 nucleotide sequence: TGCGCCAGCAGCCAAGACTCCCCGGGACGCTATGGCTACACCTTC.

This chain uses TRBV29-1 with TRBJ2-1; 7 positions match TRBD1. V lost 0 bases and J lost 9; bases outside the gene matches: 11. Germline V lookup: CDR1 SQVTM, CDR2 ANQGSEA. The CDR3 extends over 15 amino acids. CDR3 coding DNA: TGCAGCGTTGAAGATCCCCGGACAGGTCCCCTTGAGCAGTTCTTC. Protein sequence: CSVEDPRTGPLEQFF.